This record looks at one TCR beta chain sequence and its context. The data are from a study of blood T cell repertoires in COVID-19. The CDR3 loop spans 16 amino acids. In germline, CDR1 is SEHNR, CDR2 FQNEAQ (reference sequence). Losses at the gene ends were 4 bases for V and 3 bases for J; bases not matched to a gene: 10. Original processing methods: Estimates of nucleated cell counts were drawn from the amplification of reference gene primers. Sequenced by immunoSEQ multiplex PCR; TCRdb stores in-frame clones only, minus some. The V and J calls and clone size come from that table; D and trimming were worked out from the DNA. The table records about 130,000 clones, 88% of them present only once.

Sequenced material: peripheral blood. This TCR was recovered from a man between 65 and 85 years old with active COVID-19. The genes are TRBV7-9 and TRBJ2-7; 9 bases map to TRBD2. This CDR3 reads CASSSAVAGESYEQYF. In DNA, the CDR3 is TGTGCCAGCAGCTCGGCTGTAGCGGGAGAGAGCTACGAGCAGTACTTC.